The clone carrying this TCR beta chain was recorded at least ten times. The library was built from roughly 400 ng RNA with molecular barcoded adaptors for alpha/delta and beta/gamma chains. TCRdb passed the reads through MiXCR, listing each CDR3 protein once. The sample contains around 23,000 distinct CDR3 sequences, roughly 23% of which appear only once. Germline V gene sequence: CDR1 SGHTA, CDR2 FQGNSA. The CDR3 runs to 15 residues. The J segment lost 6 bases and the V segment lost 5 bases, leaving 5 bases of the junction unmatched. The source of the sample is a study of read filtering for tumor transcriptome and immune sequencing.

This receptor was identified in a donor aged 40 or over with multiple myeloma. Source material: a population of CD138-negative cells sorted from bone marrow. The rearrangement uses TRBV7-2 and TRBJ2-1, with 12 nucleotides matching TRBD2. The CDR3 is CASSASGGGPNEQFF. The CDR3 DNA follows: TGTGCCAGCAGCGCTAGCGGGGGGGGCCCCAATGAGCAGTTCTTC.